This is a list of T cell receptor beta chains from one sample in a study of blood T cell repertoires in COVID-19. Assay used: immunoSEQ multiplex PCR; TCRdb lists only in-frame clones, some missing. The sample lists fewer than 250,000 clones; about 92% were seen once. The sample taken for sequencing was peripheral blood. The receptors stem from a man under 40 with acute or convalescent COVID-19. Each CDR3 is given with its conserved first and last residue. The D gene is left open where the match is weak. The listing skips clone size in some rows; elsewhere it reads once, few, many or a size class.

NA TRBJ2-7 once TRBV27 TGTGCCAGCGGCTGGGGGGAGGACGAGCAGTACTTC CASGWGEDEQYF
NA TRBJ1-1 NA TRBV6-5 TGTGCCAGCAGGGTGGAGATCGGATTATACACTGAAGCTTTCTTT CASRVEIGLYTEAFF
TRBD1 TRBJ2-7 once TRBV5-1 TGCGCCAGCAGCCGTAACAACAGGGGGCACTCCTACGAGCAGTACTTC CASSRNNRGHSYEQYF
TRBD2 TRBJ2-2 once TRBV11-3 TGTGCCAGCAGCTTAGAAGGGCCTAGCGGGAGGGACGCGAACACCGGGGAGCTGTTTTTT CASSLEGPSGRDANTGELFF
TRBD1 TRBJ1-2 NA TRBV18 TGTGCCAGCTCACCACAGGGACAGGGTAGCTATGGCTACACCTTC CASSPQGQGSYGYTF
NA TRBJ1-2 few TRBV6-5 TGTGCCACCCGACAGACTAACTATGGCTACACCTTC CATRQTNYGYTF
TRBD1 TRBJ1-5 NA TRBV30 TGTGCCTGGGACAGGGGGCGCTCGGATGGGAGCAATCAGCCCCAGCATTTT CAWDRGRSDGSNQPQHF
NA TRBJ2-7 NA TRBV6-6 TGTGCCAGCAGTAGCTTCTACGAGCAGTACTTC CASSSFYEQYF
NA TRBJ1-2 NA TRBV7-3 TGTGCCAGCAGCTTGGATGGGCATGGCTACACCTTC CASSLDGHGYTF
NA TRBJ1-1 NA TRBV5-1 TGCGCCAGCAGCTCTGGGGACTCCCGCCCTGAAGCTTTCTTT CASSSGDSRPEAFF
TRBD2 TRBJ2-2 NA TRBV7-8 TGTGCCAGCAGCGCCGGGGGGAAGAACACCGGGGAGCTGTTTTTT CASSAGGKNTGELFF
TRBD1 TRBJ2-7 NA TRBV9 TGTGCCAGCAGCAAGACAGGGGCCCCCTACGAGCAGTACTTC CASSKTGAPYEQYF
NA TRBJ2-5 NA TRBV5-1 TGCGCCAGCAGCTTGGCAGAGACAATTGGAGAGACCCAGTACTTC CASSLAETIGETQYF
TRBD1 TRBJ2-3 NA TRBV28 TGTGCCACCTGTGGACAGGGGGGCACAGATACGCAGTATTTT CATCGQGGTDTQYF
NA TRBJ2-5 NA TRBV6-5 TGTGCCAGCAGCAGGGCTTTTCGGGAGACCCAGTACTTC CASSRAFRETQYF
TRBD2 TRBJ2-1 NA TRBV11-3 TGTGCCAGCAGCACCGGACTAGCGGGTTCCAATGAGCAGTTCTTC CASSTGLAGSNEQFF
TRBD2 TRBJ2-1 NA TRBV15 TGTGCCACCAGCTTAATAGCGGGTCGCTACAATGAGCAGTTCTTC CATSLIAGRYNEQFF
NA TRBJ2-5 few TRBV2 TGTGCCAGCAGTGGTCAGGGCGCGAAGACCCAGTACTTC CASSGQGAKTQYF
NA TRBJ2-3 NA TRBV19 TGTGCCAGCACATACGCCGACACAGATACGCAGTATTTT CASTYADTDTQYF
TRBD1 TRBJ2-7 NA TRBV28 TGTGCCAGCAGTACCACGGGACAGAGCTACGAGCAGTACTTC CASSTTGQSYEQYF
TRBD2 TRBJ2-1 NA TRBV4-1 TGCGCCAGCAGCCAGTCTAGCGGGGGGGCAGTAAATGAGCAGTTCTTC CASSQSSGGAVNEQFF
TRBD2 TRBJ2-3 NA TRBV3-1/TRBV3-2 TGTGCCAGCAGCCAAAAATACCGGGGGGGAGGTAAAGATACGCAGTATTTT CASSQKYRGGGKDTQYF
NA TRBJ1-4 NA TRBV11-2 TGTGCCAGCAGCTTAGATCAGTTGAATGAAAAACTGTTTTTT CASSLDQLNEKLFF
NA TRBJ2-7 NA TRBV21-1 TGTGCCAGCAGCGTCGGGAGATGTTACGAGCAGTACTTC CASSVGRCYEQYF
NA TRBJ2-1 NA TRBV7-2 TGTGCCAGCAGCTTAGCTTTCGCGGATGAGCAGTTCTTC CASSLAFADEQFF
TRBD1 TRBJ2-2 once TRBV6-6 TGTGCCAGCTCACGGGACAGAGCCACCGGGGAGCTGTTTTTT CASSRDRATGELFF
TRBD1 TRBJ1-1 NA TRBV27 TGTGCCAGCAGTTTGCGCCGGACAGGGGTTATGAACACTGAAGCTTTCTTT CASSLRRTGVMNTEAFF
TRBD1 TRBJ2-5 NA TRBV7-6 TGTGCCAGCAGCTTAGTCGGGACAGTTTTTCAAGAGACCCAGTACTTC CASSLVGTVFQETQYF
NA TRBJ1-2 NA TRBV7-9 TGTGCCAGCAGCTTAGCGCTGGGCGCAAACTATGGCTACACCTTC CASSLALGANYGYTF
TRBD2 TRBJ2-1 NA TRBV3-1/TRBV3-2 TGTGCCAGCAGCCAGGGGGCGTGGGGGCTAGCGGGAGGAAATGAGCAGTTCTTC CASSQGAWGLAGGNEQFF